Listed here are 32 T cell receptor beta chains from one sample, sequenced in a study of PD-1 blockade in classical Hodgkin lymphoma. Sequencing was performed with immunoSEQ multiplex PCR; in TCRdb, only in-frame clones are kept and a portion is missing. The table records fewer than 65,000 clones, around 91% of them present only once. All patients relapsed after autologous stem cell transplantation, and brentuximab vedotin exposure varied. Here the sequenced sample was peripheral blood mononuclear cells (PBMCs), taken at baseline. The receptors come from a human donor with classical Hodgkin lymphoma.

This sequence joins TRBV18 and TRBJ2-7; 7 bases agree with TRBD1. The V and J ends lost 6 bases and 2 bases, in that order; junction bases with no gene match: 10. This CDR3 spans 15 amino acids. In germline, CDR1 is KGHSH, CDR2 LQKENI. DNA for the CDR3: TGTGCCAGCTCGCTCTCCGGGACAGCCGCCTACGAGCAGTACTTC. Encoded protein: CASSLSGTAAYEQYF. Together with reference TRBV18 and TRBJ2-7, the CDR3 gives the full variable domain: NAGVMQNPRHLVRRRGQEARLRCSPMKGHSHVYWYRQLPEEGLKFMVYLQKENIIDESGMPKERFSAEFPKEGPSILRIQQVVRGDSAAYFCASSLSGTAAYEQYFGPGTRLTVT.

The V and J genes are TRBV10-2 and TRBJ1-4; TRBD1 aligns across 7 bases. The junction had 1 base not matched to a gene; V was cut back by 7 bases and J by 2 bases. The germline gives CDR1 WSHSY, CDR2 SAAADI. The CDR3 runs to 13 residues. For the CDR3, the DNA is TGCGCCAGCAAGGGGGCCACTAATGAAAAACTGTTTTTT. Translation gives CASKGATNEKLFF.

The chain combines TRBV5-1 with TRBJ2-5; 8 bases are shared with TRBD2. From germline, CDR1 is SGHRS and CDR2 YFSETQ. The V and J ends lost 5 bases and 5 bases, in that order; junction bases with no gene match: 11. The CDR3 length is 15 residues. The CDR3 reads CASSSGVSGEETQYF. CDR3 sequence (DNA): TGCGCCAGCAGTTCGGGAGTTAGCGGGGAGGAGACCCAGTACTTC.

This rearrangement joins TRBV30 to TRBJ2-2; 9 bases match TRBD1. Germline assignment: CDR1 GTSNPN and CDR2 SVGIG (reference sequence). The CDR3 is 15 residues long. The V gene end was trimmed by 1 base and the J gene end by 8 bases; junction bases not matched to a gene: 8. For the CDR3, the DNA is TGTGCCTGGAGTGAAGGGACAGGGTCAACAGGGGAGCTGTTTTTT. Protein product: CAWSEGTGSTGELFF. The full variable domain, with the rest looked up from reference TRBV30 and TRBJ2-2, is SQTIHQWPATLVQPVGSPLSLECTVEGTSNPNLYWYRQAAGRGLQLLFYSVGIGQISSEVPQNLSASRPQDRQFILSSKKLLLSDSGFYLCAWSEGTGSTGELFFGEGSRLTVL.

This chain uses TRBV6-5 with TRBJ1-6; a weak D match, TRBD1 (5 bases). V was shortened by 0 bases and J by 7 bases, with 13 bases between the two germline ends. This CDR3 contains 16 residues. The germline V gene has CDR1 MNHEY and CDR2 SVGAGI. For the CDR3, the DNA is TGTGCCAGCAGTTACTCCTTTGAGGGACTGAATTCACCCCTCCACTTT. This codes for CASSYSFEGLNSPLHF.

V gene TRBV11-2 combines with J gene TRBJ1-1; D is undetermined. The V and J ends lost 1 base and 0 bases respectively, with 6 bases between them. Germline V gene data show CDR1 as SGHAT and CDR2 as FQNNGV. CDR3 length: 14 amino acids. CDR3: CASSLGTVNTEAFF. The CDR3 DNA follows: TGTGCCAGCAGCTTAGGGACGGTGAACACTGAAGCTTTCTTT.

V usage is TRBV27 and J usage is TRBJ2-1; no firm D call. The CDR3 runs to 14 residues. Germline CDR1 reads MNHEY; CDR2 reads SMNVEV (reference sequence). V lost 9 bases, J lost 2 bases, and 14 bases lay in between. Here the CDR3 reads CASSPSDAYNEQFF. DNA for the CDR3: TGTGCCAGTAGTCCTAGTGACGCCTACAATGAGCAGTTCTTC.

A word on this clone: At one of its ends the junction is not consistent with the germline gene, which may arise from a read error. J is TRBJ2-2 and V is TRBV5-1; perhaps D is TRBD1 or TRBD2 (7 bases each). This CDR3 comprises 14 residues. The germline gives CDR1 SGHRS, CDR2 YFSETQ. The CDR3 DNA is TGCGCCAGCAGCTTGACCCCCCCAGGGGGGGGGCTGTTTTTT. It codes for CASSLTPPGGGLFF. Combining the CDR3 with reference TRBV5-1 and TRBJ2-2 gives the whole variable domain KAGVTQTPRYLIKTRGQQVTLSCSPISGHRSVSWYQQTPGQGLQFLFEYFSETQRNKGNFPGRFSGRQFSNSRSEMNVSTLELGDSALYLCASSLTPPGGGLFFGEGSRLTVL.

The chain has TRBV9 and TRBJ2-7, with 9 bases matching TRBD1. Germline V gives CDR1 SGDLS, CDR2 YYNGEE. The CDR3 loop spans 15 amino acids. The junction had 10 bases not matched to a gene; V was cut back by 3 bases and J by 6 bases. CDR3 sequence reads: CASSGGGQGAGEQYF. The CDR3 DNA sequence: TGTGCCAGCAGCGGAGGGGGACAGGGAGCCGGCGAGCAGTACTTC.

The chain carries TRBV4-1 and TRBJ1-1; D uncertain. Germline V gene lookup returns CDR1 MGHRA and CDR2 YSYEKL. Trimming cost V 1 base and J 7 bases, with 7 bases left between them. The CDR3 totals 12 residues. The CDR3 is CASSQVGFEAFF. The CDR3 region has the DNA TGCGCCAGCAGCCAAGTGGGATTTGAAGCTTTCTTT.

This clone was seen a few times. The chain couples TRBV10-1 to TRBJ2-7, with D unresolved. The CDR3 length is 13 residues. V lost 5 bases and J lost 0, with 8 bases in between. Germline CDR1 reads WNHNN; CDR2 reads SYGVQD (reference sequence). For the CDR3, the DNA is TGCGCCAGCAGTCCTGGGCCCTCCTACGAGCAGTACTTC. Translation: CASSPGPSYEQYF.

The rearrangement joins TRBV11-2 to TRBJ2-2; TRBD2 matches 8 bases. This CDR3 is built from 17 residues. In germline, CDR1 is SGHAT, CDR2 FQNNGV. The junction had 11 bases not matched to a gene; V was cut back by 0 bases and J by 8 bases. This CDR3 reads CASSLDPSGGEWGELFF. Written as DNA, the CDR3 is TGTGCCAGCAGCTTAGACCCCAGCGGGGGCGAATGGGGGGAGCTGTTTTTT.

V is TRBV5-1 and J is TRBJ1-2; TRBD1 is a possible D gene (5 bases). The CDR3 covers 15 residues. The germline V gene has CDR1 SGHRS and CDR2 YFSETQ. V was shortened by 4 bases and J by 2 bases, with 15 bases between the two germline ends. CDR3 sequence reads: CASSPSPGFNYGYTF. The CDR3 coding sequence is TGCGCCAGCAGCCCTAGCCCAGGGTTCAACTATGGCTACACCTTC. Based on the CDR3 plus reference TRBV5-1 and TRBJ1-2, the full variable domain is KAGVTQTPRYLIKTRGQQVTLSCSPISGHRSVSWYQQTPGQGLQFLFEYFSETQRNKGNFPGRFSGRQFSNSRSEMNVSTLELGDSALYLCASSPSPGFNYGYTFGSGTRLTVV.

V and J are TRBV11-2 and TRBJ1-1; a weak D match, TRBD1 (6 bases). The CDR3 has 16 amino acids. Germline V lookup: CDR1 SGHAT, CDR2 FQNNGV. V shed 4 bases and J shed 6 bases, with 21 bases lying between them. The CDR3 region has the DNA TGTGCCAGCAGCTCAGCGGGGGGCGGGAGGATCGCTGAAGCTTTCTTT. This translates into CASSSAGGGRIAEAFF.

The chain couples TRBV23-1 to TRBJ2-7; D tentatively reads TRBD1 or TRBD2 (5 bases each). TRBV23-1 is placed among ORFs of uncertain function. V was shortened by 6 bases and J by 0 bases, with 15 bases between the two germline ends. The CDR3 sequence is 15 residues long. Here the CDR3 reads CASSVGPGTSYEQYF. The DNA of the CDR3 is TGCGCCAGCAGCGTGGGACCCGGGACCTCCTACGAGCAGTACTTC.

The rearrangement joins TRBV23-1 to TRBJ1-2; no firm D call. TRBV23-1 falls under the ORF class, with uncertain function. Trimming took 6 bases from V and 2 from J, leaving 4 bases between them. The CDR3 covers 11 residues. CDR3 amino acids: CASRTNYGYTF. CDR3 nucleotide sequence: TGCGCCAGCAGGACAAACTATGGCTACACCTTC.

The count of this clone is one. This chain links TRBV15 with TRBJ2-7; 8 nucleotides agree with TRBD1. V lost 5 bases and J lost 3; bases outside the gene matches: 6. The CDR3 is 14 amino acids. Germline V gene sequence: CDR1 LNHNV, CDR2 YYDKDF (reference sequence). CDR3 in DNA: TGTGCCACCAGCTTCGACAGGGGTAGCTACGAGCAGTACTTC. Amino acids: CATSFDRGSYEQYF.

The chain uses TRBV6-5 and TRBJ1-4, with 10 bases that match TRBD1. The V gene end was trimmed by 6 bases and the J gene end by 8 bases; junction bases not matched to a gene: 6. Germline V gene sequence: CDR1 MNHEY, CDR2 SVGAGI. CDR3 size: 14 residues. The CDR3 coding sequence is TGTGCCAGCAGCCCGGACAGGGGGGTAGAAAAACTGTTTTTT. This sequence encodes CASSPDRGVEKLFF.

The chain has TRBV2 and TRBJ2-1; D uncertain. From germline, CDR1 is SNHLY and CDR2 FYNNEI. Trimming pared 1 base from V and 0 bases from J, leaving 16 bases between. The CDR3 is 18 residues long. The CDR3 reads CASSEDSPDFSSYNEQFF. For the CDR3, the DNA is TGTGCCAGCAGTGAAGACAGTCCTGACTTTAGCTCCTACAATGAGCAGTTCTTC. Full variable domain (missing parts from reference TRBV2 and TRBJ2-1): EPEVTQTPSHQVTQMGQEVILRCVPISNHLYFYWYRQILGQKVEFLVSFYNNEISEKSEIFDDQFSVERPDGSNFTLKIRSTKLEDSAMYFCASSEDSPDFSSYNEQFFGPGTRLTVL.

This chain links TRBV2 with TRBJ2-7; weak D call: TRBD1 (6 bases). The CDR3 is 15 residues long. Trimming cost V 2 bases and J 3 bases, with 14 bases left between them. Germline V gives CDR1 SNHLY, CDR2 FYNNEI. CDR3 in DNA: TGTGCCAGCAGTGAATTTAAGACAGGCCTCTACGAGCAGTACTTC. Protein sequence: CASSEFKTGLYEQYF.

The CDR3 sequence: CATSAPSETQYF. CDR3 bases: TGTGCCACCAGCGCCCCCTCAGAGACCCAGTACTTC. This rearrangement joins TRBV15 to TRBJ2-5; D unclear. The CDR3 extends over 12 amino acids. V was shortened by 5 bases and J by 4 bases, with 8 bases between the two germline ends. Per the germline V gene, CDR1 is LNHNV and CDR2 is YYDKDF (reference sequence). Combining the CDR3 with reference TRBV15 and TRBJ2-5 gives the whole variable domain DAMVIQNPRYQVTQFGKPVTLSCSQTLNHNVMYWYQQKSSQAPKLLFHYYDKDFNNEADTPDNFQSRRPNTSFCFLDIRSPGLGDTAMYLCATSAPSETQYFGPGTRLLVL.

The rearrangement links TRBV5-8 to TRBJ1-5, with a possible D match to TRBD1 (5 bases). Trimming removed 4 bases from V and 5 bases from J, with 10 bases in between. This CDR3 has 13 amino acids. Per germline, CDR1 SGHTS and CDR2 YDEGEE. The DNA for the CDR3 is TGTGCCAGCAGCACCGGGACGCATCAGCCCCAGCATTTT. This gives the protein CASSTGTHQPQHF.

This chain links TRBV25-1 with TRBJ1-2; D is perhaps TRBD1 (6 bases). Trimming took 5 bases from V and 3 from J, leaving 19 bases between them. The CDR3 extends over 16 amino acids. Germline V gene sequence: CDR1 MGHDK, CDR2 SYGVNS. The CDR3 nucleotides are TGTGCCAGCAGTACCCCGTCCGGGGGGCAGGACTATGGCTACACCTTC. Protein: CASSTPSGGQDYGYTF.

This chain joins TRBV13 and TRBJ1-3; no clear D gene. This CDR3 has 15 amino acids. V dropped 4 bases and J dropped 0 bases, with 10 bases sitting between them. CDR1 and CDR2 from the germline V gene are PRHDT and FYEKMQ (reference sequence). Here the CDR3 DNA reads TGTGCCAGCAGCTCCCCTAAAGTCTCTGGAAACACCATATATTTT. Translated: CASSSPKVSGNTIYF.

The chain recombines TRBV4-2 with TRBJ1-6; D is perhaps TRBD1 (5 bases). The germline V and J ends were trimmed by 1 base and 6 bases, with 13 bases remaining between them. CDR3 length: 16 residues. The germline CDR1 and CDR2 sequences are LGHNA and YNFKEQ. This chain's CDR3 is CASSQGGGTVNSPLHF. The CDR3 DNA reads as TGTGCCAGCAGCCAAGGGGGAGGGACTGTTAATTCACCCCTCCACTTT.

V usage is TRBV27 and J usage is TRBJ1-2; 8 nucleotides line up with TRBD1. V was pared by 4 bases and J by 4 bases, with 8 bases of the junction left unmatched. The length of the CDR3 is 15 residues. Germline V gene sequence: CDR1 MNHEY, CDR2 SMNVEV (reference sequence). CDR3 in amino acids: CASSYTPGGFYGYTF. Written as DNA, the CDR3 is TGTGCCAGCAGTTACACTCCAGGGGGCTTCTATGGCTACACCTTC.

The V gene is TRBV6-1, the J gene TRBJ2-7; either TRBD1 or TRBD2 may supply D (5 bases each). Trimming pared 3 bases from V and 1 base from J, leaving 10 bases between. Germline V gene data show CDR1 as MNHNS and CDR2 as SASEGT. This CDR3 comprises 14 residues. The CDR3 loop reads CASSDRGESYEQYF. CDR3 sequence (DNA): TGTGCCAGCAGTGACCGGGGCGAGTCCTACGAGCAGTACTTC.

The count of this clone is one. The V and J genes are TRBV7-6 and TRBJ2-3; 7 positions match TRBD2. Trimming cost V 5 bases and J 2 bases; bases outside gene matches: 13. Germline values: CDR1 SGHVS, CDR2 FNYEAQ. This CDR3 region has 17 residues. This CDR3 reads CASSHGRDFSFTDTQYF. The CDR3 DNA is TGTGCCAGCAGCCATGGGAGGGACTTCTCGTTCACAGATACGCAGTATTTT.

The rearrangement joins TRBV5-6 to TRBJ2-5; possible D gene TRBD2, 5 bases. Germline loops: CDR1 SGHDT, CDR2 YYEEEE. V was trimmed by 7 bases and J by 5 bases, leaving 18 bases between them. The CDR3 contains 14 residues. The CDR3 DNA reads TGTGCCAGCGGAAAGGCGGCTAGCAGGGAGACCCAGTACTTC. This translates into CASGKAASRETQYF.

V usage is TRBV6-1 and J usage is TRBJ2-7; TRBD2 aligns across 12 bases. This CDR3 spans 15 amino acids. Germline CDR1 is MNHNS and CDR2 is SASEGT. The V and J ends lost 7 bases and 1 base, in that order; junction bases with no gene match: 5. The CDR3 protein is CASTLLAGGSYEQYF. DNA for the CDR3: TGTGCCAGCACTCTACTAGCGGGGGGTTCCTACGAGCAGTACTTC.

This sequence joins TRBV5-1 and TRBJ1-1; D might be TRBD1 (5 bases). The germline V and J ends were trimmed by 5 bases and 1 base, with 12 bases remaining between them. There are 14 residues in the CDR3. The germline V gene has CDR1 SGHRS and CDR2 YFSETQ. The DNA of the CDR3 is TGCGCCAGCAGGGTGGGGCCGTCGAACACTGAAGCTTTCTTT. It codes for CASRVGPSNTEAFF.

CDR3 sequence: CASSLGTVSGNTIYF. CDR3 bases: TGTGCCAGCAGCTTAGGGACAGTGTCCGGAAACACCATATATTTT. The rearrangement joins TRBV7-8 to TRBJ1-3; the D gene is possibly TRBD1 (6 bases). The CDR3 has 15 residues. The germline gives CDR1 SGHVS, CDR2 FQNEAQ. Trimming left V 1 base short and J 4 bases short, with 11 bases between.